Presented here are 3 T cell receptor beta chains from one specimen sequenced in a study of T-cell memory formation after mild COVID-19. One entry per CDR3 protein, called by TCRdb with MiXCR from the 5' RACE reads. This sample has hundreds of thousands of distinct CDR3 sequences, with roughly 13% found just once. Sequences were obtained from PBMCs or a T cell subset sorted from them (not recorded which). These receptors were collected from a young man who had mild COVID-19 (a few samples of this study predate the infection). Cell type and time point are not known.

This clonotype was counted between two and nine times. The rearrangement links TRBV18 to TRBJ2-1; 7 bases are shared with TRBD2. The germline V gene encodes CDR1 KGHSH and CDR2 LQKENI. V lost 4 bases, J lost 10 bases, and 19 bases stayed unmatched. CDR3 size: 17 residues. CDR3 in DNA: TGTGCCAGCTCACTCTCTCCCGAGACTAGCTTCTCTCAGGAGCAGTTCTTC. It encodes CASSLSPETSFSQEQFF.

This clonotype was counted a few times. The chain employs TRBV3-1 and TRBJ2-5; D is uncertain. V lost 4 bases, J lost 2 bases, and 14 bases lay in between. Germline CDR1 LGHDT, CDR2 YNNKEL (reference sequence). The CDR3 length is 15 residues. The CDR3 here is CASSPDRPEQETQYF. CDR3 nucleotides: TGTGCCAGCAGCCCTGACCGTCCGGAGCAAGAGACCCAGTACTTC.

This clonotype was seen a few times. The V gene is TRBV2, the J gene TRBJ2-5; D call uncertain. CDR3 length: 12 residues. The V gene's germline CDR1 is SNHLY and CDR2 FYNNEI. The germline V and J ends were trimmed by 6 bases and 6 bases, with 11 bases remaining between them. Written as DNA, the CDR3 is TGTGCCAGCAGCCTCCCACCCCAGACCCAGTACTTC. Its translation is CASSLPPQTQYF.